This TCR beta chain appears in the sequencing data of a study of T cell repertoires in cytomegalovirus infection. As for the study in general: Indications came from public TCR beta signatures; they pointed to CMV infection and to a matching HLA type. General observations from the study: The cumulative frequency of public TCR beta families distinguished individuals who carried CMV together with the relevant HLA.

V was shortened by 8 bases and J by 4 bases, with 9 bases between the two germline ends. Per the germline V gene, CDR1 is MDHEN and CDR2 is SYDVKM. CDR3 length: 12 amino acids. A word on this clonotype: As yet, its antigen is unknown.

Each CDR3 protein is one row after TCRdb ran MiXCR on the reads. Counted here are fewer than 1,000,000 distinct CDR3 sequences, 30% to 40% occurring once; the ten biggest clones make up about 14%. This chain connects TRBV28 to TRBJ2-1; D is uncertain. Sequenced here: cultured CD8+ T cells from PBMCs, sampled from culture after CMV antigen stimulation. This receptor was obtained from a human donor in good health (CMV status not recorded). Some clones in this sample may be carry-over from other donors' samples. Here the CDR3 DNA reads TGTGCCAGCGGGTCGCAGTACAATGAGCAGTTCTTC. Protein: CASGSQYNEQFF.